This T cell receptor (beta chain) was captured by sequencing in a study of Graves' ophthalmopathy and Graves' hyperthyroidism. The germline V and J ends were trimmed by 2 bases and 3 bases, with 11 bases remaining between them. This CDR3 spans 14 amino acids. Looked up from germline, CDR1 is SGHAT and CDR2 is FQNNGV. Study findings and constraints: Most thyroid-expanded clonotypes exceeding 0.001 frequency were also found in blood.

Amplification from RNA transcripts yielded the TCR beta CDR3 regions. First-round RT-PCR employed HTBI primers, with a second-round multiplex PCR after it. TCRdb re-called the multiplex PCR reads through MiXCR, storing one row per CDR3 protein. The sample contains about 220,000 distinct CDR3 sequences, 20% to 25% of which appear only once. This clonotype came up many times. Antigen unknown. The source of the PBMCs was around 10 ml of fresh peripheral blood. This receptor was identified in a woman in her forties or fifties with Graves' ophthalmopathy. The chain has TRBV11-2 and TRBJ2-7; D not resolved. The specimen sequenced was peripheral blood. This CDR3 reads CASSLKGAIYEQYF. CDR3 DNA: TGTGCCAGCAGCTTAAAAGGAGCGATCTACGAGCAGTACTTC.